The 9 T cell receptor beta chains reported below all come from one sample, sequenced in a study of T cells in Graves' hyperthyroidism and ophthalmopathy. The TCR beta CDR3 regions underwent amplification using RNA transcripts as the source. The HTBI primer set drove a first-round RT-PCR of the TCR CDR3. Each CDR3 protein gets one entry after TCRdb re-called the multiplex PCR reads with MiXCR. The table has a few hundred thousand distinct CDR3 sequences, about half seen once; the top ten hold around 8%. Sample: peripheral blood or thyroid tissue (not recorded which). Every receptor here comes from a woman between 18 and 29 years old with Graves' hyperthyroidism.

This clonotype was counted only a few times. The chain recombines TRBV27 with TRBJ2-5; no definite D call. Trimming removed 1 base from V and 4 bases from J, with 10 bases in between. The CDR3 consists of 14 residues. CDR1 and CDR2 (germline): MNHEY, SMNVEV (reference sequence). CDR3 nucleotide sequence: TGTGCCAGCAGTTTATTCAGGTCGAGAGAGACCCAGTACTTC. The encoded protein is CASSLFRSRETQYF.

The sample holds many counts of this clonotype. The chain uses TRBV12-3 or TRBV12-4 and TRBJ2-7; maybe TRBD1 (6 bases). Trimming cost V 7 bases and J 3 bases, with 19 bases left between them. The CDR3 has 15 amino acids. CDR3 DNA sequence: TGTGCCAGCACCTACGGACAGTCCACCTACTACGAGCAGTACTTC. It codes for CASTYGQSTYYEQYF.

This chain links TRBV10-3 with TRBJ1-1; weak D call: TRBD1 (5 bases). The V gene lost 3 bases and the J gene lost 5 bases, with 13 bases spanning the gap. CDR1 and CDR2 (germline): ENHRY, SYGVKD. This CDR3 is built from 14 residues. The CDR3 loop is CAISENAGRTEAFF. In DNA form, the CDR3 reads TGTGCCATCAGTGAAAACGCAGGGCGGACTGAAGCTTTCTTT.

This chain uses TRBV20-1 with TRBJ2-1, with D possibly matching TRBD1 (5 bases). V was pared by 6 bases and J by 8 bases, with 14 bases between. CDR3 length equals 12 residues. Germline V gene lookup returns CDR1 DFQATT and CDR2 SNEGSKA (reference sequence). In DNA form, the CDR3 reads TGCAGTGCATGGACACACGACGATGAGCAGTTCTTC. Amino acid sequence: CSAWTHDDEQFF.

On this clonotype itself: The missing conserved phenylalanine or tryptophan at the end of this CDR3 makes a read error likely. The DNA is omitted, as the CDR3 cannot be located on it reliably, and the CDR3 follows TCRdb's listing. The chain joins TRBV2 to TRBJ2-2. Germline V gene sequence: CDR1 SNHLY, CDR2 FYNNEI. Inclusive of both ends, the CDR3 amounts to 8 amino acids. CDR3 protein: CASSEAVA.

This chain connects TRBV25-1 to TRBJ1-1; D remains unclear. The CDR3 consists of 12 residues. In germline, CDR1 is MGHDK, CDR2 SYGVNS. CDR3 region: CARDDRNTEAFF. Written as DNA, the CDR3 is TGTGCTAGAGATGACCGGAACACTGAAGCTTTCTTT.

Many counts were recorded for this clonotype. DNA for the CDR3: TGCGCCAGCAGCTTGGGACCGGCCCAAGGCGAGCAGTACTTC. It codes for CASSLGPAQGEQYF. The V and J genes are TRBV5-1 and TRBJ2-7; D not certain. The CDR3 extends over 14 amino acids. The V end was cut by 0 bases, the J end by 6 bases, with 13 bases between. Germline V gives CDR1 SGHRS, CDR2 YFSETQ.

The sample holds many counts of this clonotype. V and J are TRBV19 and TRBJ1-6; 7 bases are shared with TRBD1. This CDR3 is 16 amino acids long. Germline lookup yields CDR1 LNHDA and CDR2 SQIVND (reference sequence). Trimming took 7 bases from V and 7 from J; bases not matched to a gene: 13. The CDR3: CASNDSGTERNSPLHF. CDR3 in DNA: TGTGCCAGTAACGACTCCGGGACAGAGCGGAATTCACCCCTCCACTTT.

This clonotype was observed at least ten times. J is TRBJ1-1 and V is TRBV12-3 or TRBV12-4; 7 bases are shared with TRBD1. This CDR3 region has 12 residues. The ends lost 7 bases at V and 7 bases at J; junction bases unmatched: 6. DNA of the CDR3: TGTGCCAGCATTGGGGGGACAGTTGAAGCTTTCTTT. This codes for CASIGGTVEAFF.